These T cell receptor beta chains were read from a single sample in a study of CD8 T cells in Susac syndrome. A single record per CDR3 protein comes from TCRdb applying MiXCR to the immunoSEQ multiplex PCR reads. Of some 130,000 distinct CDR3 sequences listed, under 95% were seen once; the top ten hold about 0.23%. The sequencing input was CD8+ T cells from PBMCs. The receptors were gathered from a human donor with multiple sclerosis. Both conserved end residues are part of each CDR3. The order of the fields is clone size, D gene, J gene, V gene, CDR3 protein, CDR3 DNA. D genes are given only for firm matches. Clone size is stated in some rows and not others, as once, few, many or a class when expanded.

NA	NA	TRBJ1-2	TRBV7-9	CASSLEAEGYTF	TGTGCCAGCAGCTTAGAGGCGGAGGGCTACACCTTC
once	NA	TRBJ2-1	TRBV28	CASSPLTEPYNEQFF	TGTGCCAGCAGTCCCTTGACAGAACCCTACAATGAGCAGTTCTTC
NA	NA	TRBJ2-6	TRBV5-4	CASSPFLLYSGANVLTF	TGTGCCAGCAGCCCGTTTCTTTTATACTCTGGGGCCAACGTCCTGACTTTC
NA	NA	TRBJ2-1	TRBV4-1	CASSLDSLSYNEQFF	TGCGCCAGCAGCCTCGACTCCCTTTCCTACAATGAGCAGTTCTTC
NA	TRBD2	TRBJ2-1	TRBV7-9	CASSLGAGVNEQFF	TGTGCCAGCAGCTTAGGAGCGGGAGTCAATGAGCAGTTCTTC
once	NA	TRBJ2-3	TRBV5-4	CASSEGDTQYF	TGTGCCAGCAGCGAGGGAGATACGCAGTATTTT
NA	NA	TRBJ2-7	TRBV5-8	CASSPGEGYEQYF	TGTGCCAGCAGCCCAGGGGAGGGCTACGAGCAGTACTTC
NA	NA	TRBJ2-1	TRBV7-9	CASSYGLSDNEQFF	TGTGCCAGCAGCTACGGTCTCTCGGACAATGAGCAGTTCTTC
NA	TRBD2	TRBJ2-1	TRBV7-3	CASSWLAGGPNEQFF	TGTGCCAGCAGCTGGCTAGCGGGAGGGCCAAATGAGCAGTTCTTC
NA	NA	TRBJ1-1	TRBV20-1	CSAPVENTEAFF	TGCAGTGCCCCGGTGGAGAACACTGAAGCTTTCTTT
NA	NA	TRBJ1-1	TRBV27	CASSPAMSATEAFF	TGTGCCAGCAGTCCCGCAATGTCTGCCACTGAAGCTTTCTTT
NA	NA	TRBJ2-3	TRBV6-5	CASSSDNPSTDTQYF	TGTGCCAGCAGTTCCGACAACCCTAGCACAGATACGCAGTATTTT
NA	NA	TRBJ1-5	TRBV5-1	CASSLAIGQPQHF	TGCGCCAGCAGCTTGGCCATTGGCCAGCCCCAGCATTTT
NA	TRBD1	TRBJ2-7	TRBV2	CASSDLGQGHEQYF	TGTGCCAGCAGCGATCTGGGACAGGGCCACGAGCAGTACTTC
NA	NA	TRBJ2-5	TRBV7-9	CASSSQVETQYF	TGTGCCAGCAGCTCTCAGGTGGAGACCCAGTACTTC
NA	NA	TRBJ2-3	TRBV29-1	CSVETDTDTQYF	TGCAGCGTTGAAACAGACACAGATACGCAGTATTTT
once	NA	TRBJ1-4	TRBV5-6	CASSLGHPEKLFF	TGTGCCAGCAGCTTAGGGCACCCAGAAAAACTGTTTTTT
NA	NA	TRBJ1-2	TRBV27	CASSLSVGALNYGYTF	TGTGCCAGCAGTTTATCGGTTGGGGCCCTGAACTATGGCTACACCTTC
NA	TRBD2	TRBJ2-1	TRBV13	CASSFPGLAGGGQFF	TGTGCCAGCAGCTTCCCGGGACTAGCGGGAGGAGGGCAGTTCTTC
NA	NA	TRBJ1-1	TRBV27	CASSYSVEGVAEAFF	TGTGCCAGCAGTTACTCCGTCGAGGGGGTGGCTGAAGCTTTCTTT
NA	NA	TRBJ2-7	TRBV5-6	CASSFVDNYEQYF	TGTGCCAGCAGCTTCGTGGACAATTACGAGCAGTACTTC
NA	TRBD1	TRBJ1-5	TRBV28	CASSFGNRGDQPQHF	TGTGCCAGCAGTTTTGGAAACAGGGGTGATCAGCCCCAGCATTTT
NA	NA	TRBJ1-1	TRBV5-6	CASREGRMNTEAFF	TGTGCCAGCAGAGAAGGTCGGATGAACACTGAAGCTTTCTTT
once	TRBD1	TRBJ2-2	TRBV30	CASWDRFTGELFF	TGTGCCTCCTGGGACAGATTCACCGGGGAGCTGTTTTTT
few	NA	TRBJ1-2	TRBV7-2	CASSLTRDTTNYGYTF	TGTGCCAGCAGCTTGACCCGGGACACCACTAACTATGGCTACACCTTC
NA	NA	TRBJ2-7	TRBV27	CASSLRGAVHEQYF	TGTGCCAGCAGTTTAAGGGGGGCAGTTCACGAGCAGTACTTC
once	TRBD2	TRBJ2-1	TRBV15	CATHRTSGMNEQFF	TGTGCCACCCATCGGACTAGCGGGATGAATGAGCAGTTCTTC
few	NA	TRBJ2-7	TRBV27	CASSLNRGYEQYF	TGTGCCAGCAGTTTGAATCGCGGCTACGAGCAGTACTTC
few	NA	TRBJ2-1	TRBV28	CASSFLSGSYNEQFF	TGTGCCAGCAGTTTCCTCTCCGGCTCCTACAATGAGCAGTTCTTC
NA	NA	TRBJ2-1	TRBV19	CASSWDFLNEQFF	TGTGCCAGTAGTTGGGACTTCCTCAATGAGCAGTTCTTC
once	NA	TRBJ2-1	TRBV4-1	CASSQEGYEQFF	TGCGCCAGCAGCCAAGAAGGGTATGAGCAGTTCTTC
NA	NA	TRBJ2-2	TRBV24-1	CATKQGGTGELFF	TGTGCCACCAAACAGGGAGGAACCGGGGAGCTGTTTTTT
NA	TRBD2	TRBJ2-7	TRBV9	CASSYLAGDYEQYF	TGTGCCAGCAGCTACCTAGCGGGAGACTACGAGCAGTACTTC
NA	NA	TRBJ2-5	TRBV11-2	CASSAQGSPQETQYF	TGTGCCAGCAGCGCGCAAGGGAGCCCCCAAGAGACCCAGTACTTC
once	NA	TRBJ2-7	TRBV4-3	CASSQDPALAGLSEQYF	TGCGCCAGCAGCCAAGATCCGGCCTTGGCGGGGCTTAGCGAGCAGTACTTC
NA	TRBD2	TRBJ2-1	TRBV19	CASSIGASGLSSYNEQFF	TGTGCCAGTAGTATAGGCGCTAGCGGGTTAAGCTCCTACAATGAGCAGTTCTTC
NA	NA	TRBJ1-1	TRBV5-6	CASSLSAGDMNTEAFF	TGTGCCAGCAGCTTGTCGGCAGGTGACATGAACACTGAAGCTTTCTTT
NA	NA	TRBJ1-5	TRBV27	CASRNIRAGVNQPQHF	TGTGCCAGCAGAAATATTCGAGCAGGCGTCAATCAGCCCCAGCATTTT
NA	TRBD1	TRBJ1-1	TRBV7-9	CASSIGTGGNHEAFF	TGTGCCAGCAGTATTGGGACAGGGGGCAACCATGAAGCTTTCTTT
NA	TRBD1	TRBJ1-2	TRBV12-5	CASGPTGNYGYTF	TGTGCTAGTGGCCCGACAGGGAACTATGGCTACACCTTC
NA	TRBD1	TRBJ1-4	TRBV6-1	CAISSGQEKLFF	TGTGCCATCAGTTCGGGACAGGAAAAACTGTTTTTT
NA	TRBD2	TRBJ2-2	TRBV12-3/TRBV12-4	CASSILRGLAGSGELFF	TGTGCCAGCTCTATCCTCAGGGGACTAGCGGGGTCCGGGGAGCTGTTTTTT
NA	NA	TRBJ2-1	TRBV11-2	CASSFAAGHNEQFF	TGTGCCAGCAGCTTTGCTGCGGGCCACAATGAGCAGTTCTTC
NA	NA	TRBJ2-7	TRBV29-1	CSVEDPNEQYF	TGCAGCGTTGAAGACCCCAACGAGCAGTACTTC